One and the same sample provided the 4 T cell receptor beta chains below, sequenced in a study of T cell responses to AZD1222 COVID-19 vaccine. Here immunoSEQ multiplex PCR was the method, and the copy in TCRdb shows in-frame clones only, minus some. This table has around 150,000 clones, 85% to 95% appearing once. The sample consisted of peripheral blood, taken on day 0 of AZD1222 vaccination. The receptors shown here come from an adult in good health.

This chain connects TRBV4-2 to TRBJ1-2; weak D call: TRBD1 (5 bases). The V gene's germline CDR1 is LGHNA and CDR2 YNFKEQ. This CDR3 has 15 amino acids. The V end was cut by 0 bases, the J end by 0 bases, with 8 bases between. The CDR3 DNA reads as TGTGCCAGCAGCCAAGACCAACAGGCTAACTATGGCTACACCTTC. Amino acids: CASSQDQQANYGYTF.

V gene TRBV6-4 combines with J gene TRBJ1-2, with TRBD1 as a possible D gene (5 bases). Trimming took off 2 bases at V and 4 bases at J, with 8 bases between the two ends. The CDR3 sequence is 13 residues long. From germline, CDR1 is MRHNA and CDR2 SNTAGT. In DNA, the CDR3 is TGTGCCAGCAGTGACACAGGAACCTATGGCTACACCTTC. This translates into CASSDTGTYGYTF.

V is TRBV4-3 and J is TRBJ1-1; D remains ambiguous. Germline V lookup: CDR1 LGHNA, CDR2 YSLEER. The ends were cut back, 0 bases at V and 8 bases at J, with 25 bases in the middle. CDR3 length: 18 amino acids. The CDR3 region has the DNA TGCGCCAGCAGCCAAGATCTTAGGCAGGCGCCGAAGTGGGGAGAAGCTTTCTTT. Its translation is CASSQDLRQAPKWGEAFF.

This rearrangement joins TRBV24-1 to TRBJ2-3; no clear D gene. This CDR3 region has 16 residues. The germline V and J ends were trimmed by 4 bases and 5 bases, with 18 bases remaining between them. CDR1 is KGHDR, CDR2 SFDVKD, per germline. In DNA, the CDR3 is TGTGCCACCAGTGACACCGGCGGCTCCAAGATAGATACGCAGTATTTT. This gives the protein CATSDTGGSKIDTQYF.